This is a list of T cell receptor beta chains from one sample in a study of cytomegalovirus exposure and HLA in healthy donors. Produced via immunoSEQ multiplex PCR; TCRdb's table is partial and in-frame only. The data hold hundreds of thousands of clones, with approximately 82% observed a single time. Source material: PBMCs. The receptors here all came from a male donor in good health and CMV-seronegative. Both conserved end residues are part of each CDR3. A D gene is named only where the DNA matches it firmly. Clone size appears in some rows only: once, few, many, or a class for an expanded clone.

v_call,j_call,clone_size,d_call,cdr3_nt,cdr3_aa
TRBV5-1,TRBJ2-3,NA,NA,TGCGCCAGCAGCCCTGGCGGTGGATCAGATACGCAGTATTTT,CASSPGGGSDTQYF
TRBV21-1,TRBJ2-7,NA,NA,TGTGCCAGCAGCAAAGAGAAGGGTGTAGCGGTCTACGAGCAGTACTTC,CASSKEKGVAVYEQYF
TRBV2,TRBJ2-7,NA,NA,TGTGCCAGCAGTAGGGACACTTCGGCCTACGAGCAGTACTTC,CASSRDTSAYEQYF
TRBV6-5,TRBJ2-2,once,TRBD2,TGTGCCAGCACTAGCGGGCTGGTGGCCGGGGAGCTGTTTTTT,CASTSGLVAGELFF
TRBV28,TRBJ1-1,few,TRBD1,TGTGCCAGCAGTTTGTCGGACAGGATCCGCACTGAAGCTTTCTTT,CASSLSDRIRTEAFF
TRBV19,TRBJ2-2,NA,NA,TGTGCCAGTAGTCATTTGACAGGTGCGAACACCGGGGAGCTGTTTTTT,CASSHLTGANTGELFF
TRBV28,TRBJ2-3,NA,NA,TGTGCCAGCAGTTTTGCGGCAGGGAGCACAGATACGCAGTATTTT,CASSFAAGSTDTQYF
TRBV2,TRBJ1-1,NA,NA,TGTGCCAGCAGTGTATCGGGGGGCACTGAAGCTTTCTTT,CASSVSGGTEAFF
TRBV5-1,TRBJ2-7,NA,NA,TGCGCCAGCAGCTTGGGTGGATTAGGGGCCCAAACGGAGCAGTACTTC,CASSLGGLGAQTEQYF
TRBV2,TRBJ2-3,NA,TRBD2,TGTGCCAGCAGTGCTAGCGGGATTAACACAGATACGCAGTATTTT,CASSASGINTDTQYF
TRBV9,TRBJ1-5,NA,NA,TGTGCCAGCAGCGTAGAGGGGGATCAGCCCCAGCATTTT,CASSVEGDQPQHF
TRBV27,TRBJ2-7,few,NA,TGTGCCAGCAGTTTCGTGGACAAAATTTCCTACGAGCAGTACTTC,CASSFVDKISYEQYF
TRBV18,TRBJ2-7,NA,TRBD1,TGTGCCAGCTCACCTGCAGGGACAGCCACACGGGAGCAGTACTTC,CASSPAGTATREQYF
TRBV5-1,TRBJ2-6,NA,NA,TGCGCCAGCAGCGTGCCCAGTACGGGGGCCAACGTCCTGACTTTC,CASSVPSTGANVLTF
TRBV25-1,TRBJ2-7,NA,TRBD1,TGTGCCAGCAGTGACCCCGGGACAGGGATGTACGAGCAGTACTTC,CASSDPGTGMYEQYF
TRBV6-1,TRBJ2-1,NA,TRBD1,TGTGCCAGCAGTGAAGGACAGGGTTGGTACGATGAGCAGTTCTTC,CASSEGQGWYDEQFF
TRBV6-1,TRBJ2-6,NA,NA,TGTGCAACCAAACTAGGGAGCTCTGGGGCCAACGTCCTGACTTTC,CATKLGSSGANVLTF
TRBV9,TRBJ2-1,once,NA,TGTGCCAGCAGCGTAGGCGGCGGGTATGAGCAGTTCTTC,CASSVGGGYEQFF
TRBV10-3,TRBJ1-1,few,TRBD1,TGTGCCATCAGTGCCCAAACGTTAGGACAGGGAAACACTGAAGCTTTCTTT,CAISAQTLGQGNTEAFF
TRBV6-6,TRBJ2-3,NA,NA,TGTGCCAGCAGTTACGCGGTAAAGGTTGTTCGGGATACGCAGTATTTT,CASSYAVKVVRDTQYF
TRBV28,TRBJ2-7,NA,TRBD2,TGTGCCAGCAGTTTGACTAGCGGTTCCTACGAGCAGTACTTC,CASSLTSGSYEQYF
TRBV6-6,TRBJ2-2,few,NA,TGTGCCAGCAGCTTGAACACCGGGGAGCTGTTTTTT,CASSLNTGELFF
TRBV28,TRBJ1-5,NA,NA,TGTGCCAGCTTCGAAGGGGGTTTAAGCAATCAGCCCCAGCATTTT,CASFEGGLSNQPQHF
TRBV21-1,TRBJ2-7,NA,NA,TGTGCCAGCAGCAAAGCACGATTTCCCCTATTTTACGAGCAGTACTTC,CASSKARFPLFYEQYF
TRBV30,TRBJ1-6,NA,TRBD1,TGTGCCTGGAGTGGAGGGGACAGACTTTCACCCCTCCACTTT,CAWSGGDRLSPLHF
TRBV4-1,TRBJ2-1,once,NA,TGCGCCAGCAGCCAAGATATCGGGTCACTAGGGAGGTACAATGAGCAGTTCTTC,CASSQDIGSLGRYNEQFF
TRBV5-1,TRBJ1-1,few,NA,TGCGCCAGCAGCACATACCAGGGGAACACTGAAGCTTTCTTT,CASSTYQGNTEAFF
TRBV7-9,TRBJ2-7,NA,TRBD2,TGTTCCAGCAGCTTAGTAACTAGCGGGAGTTACGAGCAGTACTTC,CSSSLVTSGSYEQYF
TRBV7-8,TRBJ2-2,NA,TRBD2,TGTGCCAGCAGCTTAGCGCCTAGCGGGTTGAACACCGGGGAGCTGTTTTTT,CASSLAPSGLNTGELFF
TRBV10-1,TRBJ2-2,NA,TRBD2,TGCGCCAGCGGAACTAGCGTTAGCGGGGAGCTGTTTTTT,CASGTSVSGELFF
TRBV2,TRBJ1-2,once,NA,TGTGCCAGCAGGAGCCAGGCAGCCTATGGCTACACCTTC,CASRSQAAYGYTF
TRBV6-5,TRBJ1-1,NA,TRBD1,TGTGCCAGCAGTTCACAGGGGGCTAGTGAAGCTTTCTTT,CASSSQGASEAFF
TRBV10-3,TRBJ2-7,few,TRBD1,TGTGCCATCAGTGAGTCGACAGGGGGCCGGGAGCAGTACTTC,CAISESTGGREQYF
TRBV5-6,TRBJ1-2,NA,TRBD1,TGTGCCAGCAGCTTGAGATCAGGGACAGTATATGGCTACACCTTC,CASSLRSGTVYGYTF
TRBV7-8,TRBJ2-7,NA,TRBD2,TGTGCCAGCAGCTACGGAGTGGGCGGGGGCTACGAGCAGTACTTC,CASSYGVGGGYEQYF
TRBV5-1,TRBJ1-2,NA,TRBD1,TGCGCCAGCAGCTTGGAGGGACAGTCCTACTATGGCTACACCTTC,CASSLEGQSYYGYTF
TRBV9,TRBJ1-1,NA,NA,TGTGCCAGCAGCGTAGGGGCAGGGGCGATCAACACTGAAGCTTTCTTT,CASSVGAGAINTEAFF
TRBV7-9,TRBJ2-1,NA,NA,TGTTCCAGCAGCTTAGTCGGACTTTTCGACGATGAGCAGTTCTTC,CSSSLVGLFDDEQFF
TRBV15,TRBJ1-6,NA,NA,TGTGCCACCAACCGGGGTGACAATTCACCCCTCCACTTT,CATNRGDNSPLHF
TRBV28,TRBJ2-7,NA,TRBD1,TGTGCCAGCAGTTTAGAGGGGGCCTCGGGGCAGTACTTC,CASSLEGASGQYF
TRBV5-4,TRBJ2-5,NA,TRBD2,TGTGCCAGCAGCTACGCCGGACTAGCGCGACAAGAGACCCAGTACTTC,CASSYAGLARQETQYF
TRBV11-2,TRBJ2-3,NA,NA,TGTGCCAGCAGCCCACCTCCTGAAGGGGAAGATACGCAGTATTTT,CASSPPPEGEDTQYF
TRBV7-3,TRBJ2-1,NA,TRBD2,TGTGCCAGCAGCTTAACCAGGACTAGCAACAATGAGCAGTTCTTC,CASSLTRTSNNEQFF
TRBV5-1,TRBJ2-2,NA,NA,TGCGCCAGCAGGGCTGGACAAATAAACACCGGGGAGCTGTTTTTT,CASRAGQINTGELFF
TRBV10-2,TRBJ1-1,NA,NA,TGCGCCAGCAGTGAGTCCCGCCGAGGCACTGAAGCTTTCTTT,CASSESRRGTEAFF
TRBV6-5,TRBJ2-6,NA,NA,TGTGCCAGCAGTTTCACAGCGGGCCCTGGGGCCAACGTCCTGACTTTC,CASSFTAGPGANVLTF
TRBV19,TRBJ2-2,few,TRBD2,TGTGCCAGTAACTCATACGGACTAGCGGGAGATGGGGAGCTGTTTTTT,CASNSYGLAGDGELFF
TRBV29-1,TRBJ1-1,NA,NA,TGCAGCGTTGCGGGGGGGACTCCCGGGGGCACTGAAGCTTTCTTT,CSVAGGTPGGTEAFF
TRBV27,TRBJ2-7,NA,NA,TGTGCCAGCAGCGGAGGGAGCTCCTACGAGCAGTACTTC,CASSGGSSYEQYF
TRBV20-1,TRBJ2-7,NA,NA,TGCAGTGCCGTTCCCCTGTTTGAGCAGTACTTC,CSAVPLFEQYF